One sample yielded the 28 T cell receptor beta chains listed below, sequenced in a study of shared clonotypes between healthy human individuals. This table comes from immunoSEQ multiplex PCR, and its TCRdb copy is limited to in-frame clones, with some not included. The sample lists about 2.1 million clones; 93% were seen once. Cells designated naive CD8 were CD45RO-negative and were positively selected for CCR7, with terminally differentiated effector memory CD45RA+ cells excluded. Specimen: naive CD8+ T cells from PBMCs. These receptors came from a man younger than 30 in good health. Some clones in this sample may be carry-over from other donors' samples.

The rearrangement uses TRBV27 and TRBJ2-1; D not certain. V lost 8 bases to trimming and J lost 7 bases, with 15 bases between them. The CDR3 loop spans 13 amino acids. Per germline, CDR1 MNHEY and CDR2 SMNVEV (reference sequence). The CDR3 is CASAGYLQNEQFF. CDR3 nucleotides: TGTGCCAGCGCCGGCTACCTACAGAATGAGCAGTTCTTC.

The CDR3 loop is CASSYSDRKNTEAFF. Here the CDR3 DNA reads TGTGCCAGCAGTTACTCGGACCGCAAAAACACTGAAGCTTTCTTT. The rearrangement joins TRBV6-6 to TRBJ1-1; no firm D call. The germline V gene encodes CDR1 MNHNY and CDR2 SVGAGI (reference sequence). Trimming took 0 bases from V and 2 from J, leaving 10 bases between them. The CDR3 is made up of 15 amino acids.

J is TRBJ2-1 and V is TRBV18, with 12 bases fitting TRBD1. Germline lookup yields CDR1 KGHSH and CDR2 LQKENI. V gave up 6 bases and J gave up 9 bases; unmatched junction bases: 12. The CDR3 is 16 residues long. CDR3 sequence (DNA): TGTGCCAGCTCTCTGAGCCGGGACAGGGGGCTGGTTGAGCAGTTCTTC. Translated, it gives CASSLSRDRGLVEQFF.

The chain combines TRBV6-5 with TRBJ2-7; 9 bases agree with TRBD1. The trim removed 4 bases at V and 6 bases at J, leaving 4 bases unmatched. The germline V gene has CDR1 MNHEY and CDR2 SVGAGI. This CDR3 is 13 amino acids long. This chain's CDR3 is CASSFDRGGEQYF. The CDR3 DNA follows: TGTGCCAGCAGTTTCGACAGGGGGGGCGAGCAGTACTTC.

This clone was observed once. This sample includes further DNA sequences coding for the same CDR3. The V and J genes are TRBV6-5 and TRBJ2-1, with D possibly matching TRBD1 (6 bases). The length of the CDR3 is 14 residues. In germline, CDR1 is MNHEY, CDR2 SVGAGI. V lost 4 bases and J 2 bases, leaving 9 bases between the germline ends. The CDR3 nucleotides read TGTGCCAGCAGTTCACAGGGCCCCTACAATGAGCAGTTCTTC. This encodes CASSSQGPYNEQFF.

The chain uses TRBV5-6 and TRBJ2-3, with TRBD2 identical over 8 bases. The CDR3 length is 16 residues. Germline-derived CDR1 and CDR2 are SGHDT and YYEEEE. The V segment lost 0 bases and the J segment 3 bases; nucleotides outside the gene matches: 6. The CDR3 loop is CASSLGEREMTDTQYF. The CDR3 DNA reads TGTGCCAGCAGCTTGGGGGAGCGGGAGATGACAGATACGCAGTATTTT. The full variable domain, with the rest looked up from reference TRBV5-6 and TRBJ2-3, is DAGVTQSPTHLIKTRGQQVTLRCSPKSGHDTVSWYQQALGQGPQFIFQYYEEEERQRGNFPDRFSGHQFPNYSSELNVNALLLGDSALYLCASSLGEREMTDTQYFGPGTRLTVL.

This sequence joins TRBV2 and TRBJ1-5; D uncertain. Trimming removed 1 base at V and 4 bases at J, with 11 bases between. The germline V gene encodes CDR1 SNHLY and CDR2 FYNNEI. This CDR3 region has 15 residues. The CDR3 loop reads CASSEVAGLNQPQHF. In DNA form, the CDR3 reads TGTGCCAGCAGTGAAGTGGCAGGATTAAATCAGCCCCAGCATTTT. Combining the CDR3 with reference TRBV2 and TRBJ1-5 gives the whole variable domain EPEVTQTPSHQVTQMGQEVILRCVPISNHLYFYWYRQILGQKVEFLVSFYNNEISEKSEIFDDQFSVERPDGSNFTLKIRSTKLEDSAMYFCASSEVAGLNQPQHFGDGTRLSIL.

V usage is TRBV11-2 and J usage is TRBJ1-2; D is undetermined. The length of the CDR3 is 15 residues. Germline values: CDR1 SGHAT, CDR2 FQNNGV. V was cut by 1 base and J by 3 bases, with 12 bases left in between. CDR3 nucleotides: TGTGCCAGCAGCTTAGGGACCAGAAAGCACTATGGCTACACCTTC. Protein sequence: CASSLGTRKHYGYTF.

The rearrangement links TRBV28 to TRBJ1-2; maybe TRBD1 (5 bases). Germline loops: CDR1 MDHEN, CDR2 SYDVKM. V lost 4 bases and J 4 bases, leaving 13 bases between the germline ends. This CDR3 comprises 14 residues. The CDR3, as DNA: TGTGCCAGCAGTTCCACCGAGGGACTCTATGGCTACACCTTC. Translated: CASSSTEGLYGYTF.

The V and J genes are TRBV15 and TRBJ1-2; no firm D call. The CDR3 is made up of 17 amino acids. CDR1 and CDR2 from the germline V gene are LNHNV and YYDKDF (reference sequence). V lost 1 base and J lost 6, with 21 bases in between. The CDR3, as DNA: TGTGCCACCAGCAGAGGGATGGAGGCAGCTTTCTCTAATGGCTACACCTTC. It yields the protein CATSRGMEAAFSNGYTF.

The V and J genes are TRBV4-2 and TRBJ2-3; 9 nucleotides agree with TRBD2. CDR3 length: 15 residues. V was pared by 2 bases and J by 1 base, with 1 base of the junction left unmatched. The V gene's germline CDR1 is LGHNA and CDR2 YNFKEQ. The CDR3 loop is CASSQRTSGTDTQYF. CDR3 nucleotide sequence: TGTGCCAGCAGCCAACGGACTAGCGGCACAGATACGCAGTATTTT.

The chain uses TRBV15 and TRBJ2-7; D is perhaps TRBD1 (5 bases). The germline CDR1 and CDR2 sequences are LNHNV and YYDKDF (reference sequence). There are 12 residues in the CDR3. Trimming cost V 2 bases and J 6 bases, with 8 bases left between them. CDR3 sequence (DNA): TGTGCCACCAGCAGAAGGACATCCGAGCAGTACTTC. Its translation is CATSRRTSEQYF.

The V and J genes are TRBV19 and TRBJ1-4, with unresolved D. Germline lookup yields CDR1 LNHDA and CDR2 SQIVND (reference sequence). This CDR3 is 12 amino acids long. Trimming removed 7 bases from V and 8 bases from J, with 11 bases in between. The CDR3 nucleotides read TGTGCCAGTAAGTTTGTGTGGGAAAAACTGTTTTTT. This codes for CASKFVWEKLFF.

The chain employs TRBV9 and TRBJ2-1; D possibly uses TRBD1 or TRBD2 (5 bases each). V gave up 0 bases and J gave up 9 bases, with 16 bases separating them. Germline V gives CDR1 SGDLS, CDR2 YYNGEE. The CDR3 spans 15 residues. The chain's CDR3 is CASSVARDPRGEQFF. The CDR3 DNA follows: TGTGCCAGCAGCGTAGCCCGGGACCCTAGGGGTGAGCAGTTCTTC.

This chain joins TRBV27 and TRBJ2-1; a weak D match, TRBD1 (5 bases). V was shortened by 0 bases and J by 6 bases, with 12 bases between the two germline ends. This CDR3 has 15 amino acids. Germline V gives CDR1 MNHEY, CDR2 SMNVEV (reference sequence). The CDR3 bases are TGTGCCAGCAGTTTATCAGGGAATAGGGGCAATGAGCAGTTCTTC. Its translation: CASSLSGNRGNEQFF.

The chain links TRBV7-2 to TRBJ2-3, with a possible D match to TRBD2 (5 bases). Trimming shortened V by 5 bases and J by 4 bases, and 10 bases separated the two germline ends. Germline CDR1 reads SGHTA; CDR2 reads FQGNSA. The CDR3 consists of 13 residues. The DNA for the CDR3 is TGTGCCAGCAGCCCATTACTAGCAGATACGCAGTATTTT. Protein sequence: CASSPLLADTQYF.

The chain joins TRBV11-2 to TRBJ1-1; tentatively, D is TRBD1 (5 bases). Trimming shortened V by 0 bases and J by 13 bases, and 15 bases separated the two germline ends. This CDR3 contains 13 residues. Germline loops: CDR1 SGHAT, CDR2 FQNNGV. The CDR3 protein is CASSLEGTQGVFF. The CDR3 DNA is TGTGCCAGCAGCTTAGAGGGGACCCAAGGCGTTTTCTTT.

The V gene is TRBV7-9, the J gene TRBJ2-5, with 7 bases that match TRBD2. V gave up 2 bases and J gave up 5 bases; unmatched junction bases: 5. Germline CDR1 is SEHNR and CDR2 is FQNEAQ (reference sequence). The CDR3 consists of 14 residues. The DNA for the CDR3 is TGTGCCAGCAGCTTATCAGTCGGGGGGGAGACCCAGTACTTC. Translation: CASSLSVGGETQYF.

This clone has only one observation. CDR3 DNA sequence: TGCGCCATCGCAGACAGGGGGCACGAGCAGTTCTTC. It specifies CAIADRGHEQFF. This chain uses TRBV10-2 with TRBJ2-1; 10 nucleotides match TRBD1. The germline gives CDR1 WSHSY, CDR2 SAAADI. Trimming cost V 10 bases and J 10 bases; bases outside gene matches: 7. There are 12 residues in the CDR3.

The genes are TRBV5-6 and TRBJ2-5, with D perhaps given as TRBD1 or TRBD2 (8 bases each). The germline V and J ends were trimmed by 4 bases and 3 bases, with 19 bases remaining between them. Looked up from germline, CDR1 is SGHDT and CDR2 is YYEEEE. The CDR3 contains 16 residues. CDR3 bases: TGTGCCAGCAGCCCGGGGGGGCAGGGGGCGGAAGAGACCCAGTACTTC. It yields the protein CASSPGGQGAEETQYF.

The CDR3 bases are TGTGCCAGCAGCTGGAGCGGGATGGCAGATACGCAGTATTTT. It translates to CASSWSGMADTQYF. The chain recombines TRBV7-9 with TRBJ2-3; 7 nucleotides agree with TRBD2. This CDR3 is built from 14 residues. V gave up 4 bases and J gave up 4 bases; unmatched junction bases: 5. CDR1 is SEHNR, CDR2 FQNEAQ, per germline (reference sequence).

J is TRBJ2-1 and V is TRBV19; possibly TRBD1 or TRBD2 for D (5 bases each). Between the trimmed V and J ends, which lost 5 bases and 8 bases, there was a span of 7 bases. This CDR3 has 11 amino acids. The germline gives CDR1 LNHDA, CDR2 SQIVND (reference sequence). The DNA for the CDR3 is TGTGCCAGTAGTTGGGGGTATGAGCAGTTCTTC. This gives the protein CASSWGYEQFF.

The chain uses TRBV7-8 and TRBJ2-7, with 8 bases lining up with TRBD2. V dropped 6 bases and J dropped 7; count of bases not matched to a gene: 14. This CDR3 region has 15 residues. Germline V lookup: CDR1 SGHVS, CDR2 FQNEAQ. CDR3 loop: CASRPRGGTNVEQYF. In nucleotides, the CDR3 is TGTGCCAGCAGGCCACGGGGGGGGACTAACGTGGAGCAGTACTTC.

This clone was counted a single time. The rearrangement links TRBV5-6 to TRBJ1-3; D gene uncertain. Germline V gene lookup returns CDR1 SGHDT and CDR2 YYEEEE. V lost 3 bases, J lost 4 bases, and 11 bases lay in between. This CDR3 comprises 14 residues. CDR3 DNA sequence: TGTGCCAGCAGCTGGTGGACCGCCGGAAACACCATATATTTT. This sequence encodes CASSWWTAGNTIYF.

The V call is TRBV29-1, the J call TRBJ1-1; 7 nucleotides line up with TRBD1. Losses at the gene ends were 6 bases for V and 2 bases for J; bases not matched to a gene: 6. CDR1 and CDR2 (germline): SQVTM, ANQGSEA. The CDR3 sequence is 13 residues long. The DNA for the CDR3 is TGCAGCGTGCCCCGACAGGGCAACACTGAAGCTTTCTTT. Encoded protein: CSVPRQGNTEAFF.

This rearrangement joins TRBV6-1 to TRBJ2-5, with 9 nucleotides matching TRBD2. Per germline, CDR1 MNHNS and CDR2 SASEGT. This CDR3 has 15 residues. After removal of 7 bases from V and 2 bases from J, the junction contained 8 bases not matched to a gene. This chain's CDR3 is CASIRLAGMQETQYF. The CDR3 region has the DNA TGTGCCAGCATCCGGCTAGCGGGGATGCAAGAGACCCAGTACTTC.

This chain uses TRBV5-1 with TRBJ2-6; 7 nucleotides align to TRBD1. Germline loops: CDR1 SGHRS, CDR2 YFSETQ. This CDR3 comprises 18 residues. The ends lost 4 bases at V and 3 bases at J; junction bases unmatched: 13. This CDR3 reads CASSLDRDMPYGANVLTF. CDR3 coding DNA: TGCGCCAGCAGCCTTGACAGGGATATGCCATATGGGGCCAACGTCCTGACTTTC. Together with reference TRBV5-1 and TRBJ2-6, the CDR3 gives the full variable domain: KAGVTQTPRYLIKTRGQQVTLSCSPISGHRSVSWYQQTPGQGLQFLFEYFSETQRNKGNFPGRFSGRQFSNSRSEMNVSTLELGDSALYLCASSLDRDMPYGANVLTFGAGSRLTVL.

The chain recombines TRBV6-6 with TRBJ1-6; D perhaps matches TRBD1 (6 bases). The CDR3 has 15 amino acids. The V gene lost 2 bases and the J gene lost 10 bases, with 15 bases spanning the gap. The germline V gene encodes CDR1 MNHNY and CDR2 SVGAGI (reference sequence). CDR3 in amino acids: CASSYLHEGGSPLHF. CDR3 in DNA: TGTGCCAGCAGTTACCTACACGAAGGGGGATCACCCCTCCACTTT.